A selection of T cell receptor beta chains follows, all from one sample in a study of T cell clones after liver transplantation. Data came from immunoSEQ multiplex PCR; TCRdb stores just in-frame clones and leaves some out. The sample carries around 97,000 clones, 80% to 90% recorded once. The specimen was CD4+ T cells from blood, collected approximately 50 months after liver transplant. These receptors all stem from a human patient who received a liver transplant. Some T cells may trace back to the graft donor. Both conserved end residues are part of each CDR3. The order of the fields is clone size, D gene, J gene, V gene, CDR3 DNA, CDR3 protein. D genes are given only for firm matches. Size tells how often a clone was seen (once, few, many) or the class of an expanded clone, and some rows leave it out.

few NA TRBJ2-2 TRBV6-5 TGTGCCAGCAGGCCTGGGGGGAACACCGGGGAGCTGTTTTTT CASRPGGNTGELFF
NA NA TRBJ2-5 TRBV7-2 TGTGCCAGCAGCTTCCGTTCCCCGGAGACCCAGTACTTC CASSFRSPETQYF
once NA TRBJ1-1 TRBV6-5 TGTGCCAGCAGTTACTCGCAGGGTGAAGCTTTCTTT CASSYSQGEAFF
NA NA TRBJ2-7 TRBV6-1 TGTGCCAGCAGGAACAGGATCGGCGAGCAGTACTTC CASRNRIGEQYF
NA TRBD1 TRBJ1-6 TRBV18 TGTGCCAGCTCACCAGCCGGGACAGGGGGTGGGCCCCTCCACTTT CASSPAGTGGGPLHF
NA TRBD2 TRBJ2-1 TRBV27 TGTGCCAGCAGTCCGGGGGGGGATGAGCAGTTCTTC CASSPGGDEQFF
NA NA TRBJ1-2 TRBV14 TGTGCCAGCAGCCAAAGGATATATGGCTACACCTTC CASSQRIYGYTF
NA TRBD1 TRBJ1-5 TRBV5-1 TGCGCCAGCAGATTGTCAGGGGGCGATCAGCCCCAGCATTTT CASRLSGGDQPQHF
NA NA TRBJ1-5 TRBV6-6 TGTGCCAGCAGAGAAGACACTAGCAATCAGCCCCAGCATTTT CASREDTSNQPQHF
NA NA TRBJ1-1 TRBV18 TGTGCCAGCTCACCACAGTTGGACAACACTGAAGCTTTCTTT CASSPQLDNTEAFF
NA TRBD1 TRBJ1-2 TRBV19 TGTGCCAGTAGTATGGGACAGGCTAACTATGGCTACACCTTC CASSMGQANYGYTF
once NA TRBJ1-2 TRBV19 TGTGCCAGTAGTCCCGAAATAACCTTAAGTGGCTACACCTTC CASSPEITLSGYTF
NA NA TRBJ1-2 TRBV2 TGTGCCAGCAGTGAAGCCGCAGGGGTAGAATATGGCTACACCTTC CASSEAAGVEYGYTF
NA NA TRBJ1-1 TRBV18 TGTGCCAGCTCACCAAGAGTATCCCGACGGACTGAAGCTTTCTTT CASSPRVSRRTEAFF
NA TRBD2 TRBJ2-7 TRBV27 TGTGCCAGCAGTTTATCTAGCGGGCCTAGCTACGAGCAGTACTTC CASSLSSGPSYEQYF
NA TRBD2 TRBJ2-1 TRBV12-5 TGTGCTAGTGGTTCCAGCGGGAGGGCCCAAAGCTCCTACAATGAGCAGTTCTTC CASGSSGRAQSSYNEQFF
NA NA TRBJ1-4 TRBV4-1 TGCGCCAGCAGCCAAGATGAGTATCCAAATGAAAAACTGTTTTTT CASSQDEYPNEKLFF
NA TRBD2 TRBJ2-7 TRBV2 TGTGCCATCCGGACTAGCGGGAACTACGAGCAGTACTTC CAIRTSGNYEQYF
NA TRBD1 TRBJ1-1 TRBV5-1 TGCGCCAGCAGCAGAACCGGGACAGGGGAGAGAGCTTTCTTT CASSRTGTGERAFF
NA NA TRBJ2-1 TRBV15 TGTGCCACCAGCAGAGACCCCCAGATTGAGCAGTTCTTC CATSRDPQIEQFF
NA NA TRBJ2-3 TRBV7-2 TGTGCCAGCAGCCACGTCCCAGATACGCAGTATTTT CASSHVPDTQYF
NA NA TRBJ1-1 TRBV19 TGTGCCAGCCACCGTGGGGTCAGCAGGAACACTGAAGCTTTCTTT CASHRGVSRNTEAFF
NA NA TRBJ2-5 TRBV6-5 TGTGCCAGCAGTTACTCCAAGCGGGAGACCCAGTACTTC CASSYSKRETQYF
NA NA TRBJ2-3 TRBV6-5 TGTGCCAGCAGTTACTCAGGCGGGGCAGATACGCAGTATTTT CASSYSGGADTQYF
NA NA TRBJ1-1 TRBV28 TGTGCCAGCAGAGCCACTGAAGCTTTCTTT CASRATEAFF
NA NA TRBJ1-6 TRBV10-3 TGTGCCATCAGTGAGCCGGCAGGGACTGGTTCACCCCTCCACTTT CAISEPAGTGSPLHF
NA NA TRBJ2-5 TRBV5-5 TGTGCCAGCAGCTTGGCCTGGGCAGCTCAAGAGACCCAGTACTTC CASSLAWAAQETQYF
NA TRBD1 TRBJ2-5 TRBV5-1 TGCGCCAGCAGCGTCGGACAGGAAGAGACCCAGTACTTC CASSVGQEETQYF
NA TRBD2 TRBJ2-1 TRBV18 TGTGCCAGCCCGACTAGCGGGAGCTCCTACAATGAGCAGTTCTTC CASPTSGSSYNEQFF
few NA TRBJ1-5 TRBV7-2 TGTGCCAGCAGCTTAGGTGCCGATCAGCCCCAGCATTTT CASSLGADQPQHF
NA NA TRBJ2-2 TRBV6-1 TGTGCCAGCATTGATGCTAGCGCGACCGGGGAGCTGTTTTTT CASIDASATGELFF
NA NA TRBJ1-1 TRBV11-2 TGTGCCAGCAGCTTAGGACAGGTTAACACTGAAGCTTTCTTT CASSLGQVNTEAFF
once TRBD1 TRBJ1-5 TRBV28 TGTGCCAGCAGTTTCCCCAGGGGGATATCCTACAATCAGCCCCAGCATTTT CASSFPRGISYNQPQHF
NA NA TRBJ1-5 TRBV27 TGTGCCAGCAGTCTCCGCAGCAATCAGCCCCAGCATTTT CASSLRSNQPQHF
NA TRBD1 TRBJ2-3 TRBV7-9 TGTGCCAGTCGGACCCCGGGACAGGGTATAACAGATACGCAGTATTTT CASRTPGQGITDTQYF
NA TRBD1 TRBJ1-5 TRBV18 TGTGCCAGCTCATCCACGGACAGGGCGGATCAGCCCCAGCATTTT CASSSTDRADQPQHF
NA NA TRBJ1-4 TRBV28 TGTGCCAGCAGCGGGGGGCGGGAGGAAAAACTGTTTTTT CASSGGREEKLFF
NA NA TRBJ2-3 TRBV19 TGTGCCAGTAGGCACGGGGAGAGCACAGATACGCAGTATTTT CASRHGESTDTQYF
NA NA TRBJ2-5 TRBV6-1 TGTGCCAGCAATGACCAGGGATCTGGGACCCAGTACTTC CASNDQGSGTQYF
NA TRBD1 TRBJ1-1 TRBV14 TGTGCCAGCAGCCTACAGGGGAAGAACACTGAAGCTTTCTTT CASSLQGKNTEAFF
NA TRBD2 TRBJ2-7 TRBV29-1 TGCAGCGTTGGGGGAGGGGCCACATACGAGCAGTACTTC CSVGGGATYEQYF
NA NA TRBJ2-3 TRBV18 TGTGCCAGCTCACCCCCCCCCGCAGATACGCAGTATTTT CASSPPPADTQYF
NA TRBD1 TRBJ1-4 TRBV18 TGTGCCAGCTCGCTATACCCCGGGACAGATGAAAAACTGTTTTTT CASSLYPGTDEKLFF